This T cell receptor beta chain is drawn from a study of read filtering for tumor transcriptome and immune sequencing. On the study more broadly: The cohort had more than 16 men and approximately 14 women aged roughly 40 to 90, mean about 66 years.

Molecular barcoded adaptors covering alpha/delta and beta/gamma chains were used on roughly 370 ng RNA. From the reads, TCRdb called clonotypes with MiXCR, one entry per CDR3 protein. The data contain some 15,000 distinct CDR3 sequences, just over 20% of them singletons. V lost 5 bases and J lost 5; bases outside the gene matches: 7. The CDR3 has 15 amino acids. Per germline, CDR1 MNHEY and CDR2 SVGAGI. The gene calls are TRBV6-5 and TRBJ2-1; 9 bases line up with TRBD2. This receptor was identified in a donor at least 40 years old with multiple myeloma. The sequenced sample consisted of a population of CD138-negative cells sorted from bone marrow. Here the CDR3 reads CASSSLAGSNNEQFF. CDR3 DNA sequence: TGTGCCAGCAGTAGCCTAGCGGGGAGCAACAATGAGCAGTTCTTC.